This TCR beta chain was documented in a study of radiation and T cells in renal cell carcinoma. The repertoire was sequenced with immunoSEQ multiplex PCR; TCRdb's copy has only in-frame clones and lacks some. The top ten hold roughly 8% of the sample, which has 95,000 or so clones, approximately 86% seen once. The time point here: baseline pretreatment blood. Treatment of the sample: 15 Gy SBRT to primary tumor, nephrectomy 4 weeks later. The receptor was isolated from a middle-aged man with renal cell carcinoma. The sample in question was blood, obtained from a patient whose treatment included radiotherapy and nephrectomy.

The CDR3 DNA reads TGTGCCAGCAGTGAAGACCGAGGTTATAATTCACCCCTCCACTTT. It encodes CASSEDRGYNSPLHF. The rearrangement uses TRBV2 and TRBJ1-6; D gene uncertain. V gave up 1 base and J gave up 4 bases, with 8 bases separating them. The CDR3 length is 15 residues. Germline V gives CDR1 SNHLY, CDR2 FYNNEI.